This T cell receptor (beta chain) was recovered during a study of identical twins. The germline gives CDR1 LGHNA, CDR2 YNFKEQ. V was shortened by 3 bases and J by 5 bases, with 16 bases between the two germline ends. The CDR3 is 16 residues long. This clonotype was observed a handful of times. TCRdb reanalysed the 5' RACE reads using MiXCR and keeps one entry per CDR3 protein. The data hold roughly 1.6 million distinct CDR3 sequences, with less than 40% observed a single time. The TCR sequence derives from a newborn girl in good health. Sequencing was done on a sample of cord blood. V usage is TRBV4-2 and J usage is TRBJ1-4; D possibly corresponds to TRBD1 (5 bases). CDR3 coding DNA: TGTGCCAGCAGCCATATTTCCATGGGGACCAATGAAAAACTGTTTTTT. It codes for CASSHISMGTNEKLFF.